The 2 T cell receptor beta chains listed next were all sequenced from one sample in a study of low-dose radiotherapy and immunotherapy resistance in tumors. Primers targeting TRAV and TRBV primed first-strand cDNA, covering alpha and beta chains. Amplification, which lasted 20 to 25 PCR cycles, used a constant-region primer and V-primer adapter to amplify TCRs. TCRdb reanalysed the reads using MiXCR and keeps one entry per CDR3 protein. This sample has about 11,000 distinct CDR3 sequences; roughly two thirds occur once, and the top ten carry roughly 12%. The source of these receptors is a human donor with advanced metastatic prostate, ovarian, gallbladder or colorectal cancer (not recorded which). This table probably holds off-target reads from a library built for another chain.

The chain combines TRBV5-1 with TRBJ2-7; 9 bases line up with TRBD2. This CDR3 has 15 residues. In germline, CDR1 is SGHRS, CDR2 YFSETQ. V lost 6 bases, J lost 2 bases, and 9 bases stayed unmatched. The chain's CDR3 is CASTLLAGGPYEQYF. CDR3 DNA sequence: TGCGCCAGCACCCTACTCGCGGGGGGGCCCTACGAGCAGTACTTC.

This clonotype occurred a few times. Written as DNA, the CDR3 is TGTGCCAGCGGGCAGAGCGAGCCCTACGAGCAGTACTTC. Translated, it gives CASGQSEPYEQYF. This rearrangement joins TRBV2 to TRBJ2-7; the D is unclear. Germline values: CDR1 SNHLY, CDR2 FYNNEI. The V and J ends lost 8 bases and 2 bases respectively, with 13 bases between them. The CDR3 is made up of 13 amino acids.